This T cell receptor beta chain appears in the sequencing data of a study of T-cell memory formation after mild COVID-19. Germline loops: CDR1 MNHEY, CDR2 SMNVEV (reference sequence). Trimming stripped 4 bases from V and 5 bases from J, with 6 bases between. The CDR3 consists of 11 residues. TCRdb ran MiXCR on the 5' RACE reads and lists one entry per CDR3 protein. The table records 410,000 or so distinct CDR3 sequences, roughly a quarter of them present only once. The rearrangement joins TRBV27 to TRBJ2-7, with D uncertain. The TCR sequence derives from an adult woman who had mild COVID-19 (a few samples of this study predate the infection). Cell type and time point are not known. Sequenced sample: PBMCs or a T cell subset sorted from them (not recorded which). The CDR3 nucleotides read TGTGCCAGCAGTTCTTTCAACGAGCAGTACTTC. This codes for CASSSFNEQYF.